This T cell receptor (beta chain) stems from a study of shared clonotypes between healthy human individuals. This table comes from immunoSEQ multiplex PCR, and its TCRdb copy is limited to in-frame clones, with some not included. The sample has roughly 2.5 million clones; 85% to 95% are singletons. This clone was detected only once. Germline V gene sequence: CDR1 ENHRY, CDR2 SYGVKD. V lost 6 bases and J lost 3; bases outside the gene matches: 4. CDR3 length equals 13 residues. This chain uses TRBV10-3 with TRBJ2-7; 8 nucleotides line up with TRBD1. This clonotype originated in a man aged 18 to 30 in good health. The sample was naive CD4+ T cells sorted from blood. Subset denoted: CD45RA+ positively selected. The CDR3 sequence: CAIRPGTGYEQYF. The DNA for the CDR3 is TGTGCCATCAGACCCGGGACAGGCTACGAGCAGTACTTC.